The 27 T cell receptor beta chains reported below all come from one sample, sequenced in a study of T cell clonotyping in hematopoietic cell transplantation. The time point is: recipient sample about 28 days before transplant, after cytoreduction. The table came from immunoSEQ multiplex PCR; TCRdb's copy has only in-frame clones and leaves some out. The sample records 15,000 to 20,000 clones, 70% to 85% being singletons. The sample here was peripheral blood mononuclear cells, taken before stem cell transplant. These receptor sequences come from a man in his 60s with acute myeloid leukemia. Some clones in this sample may be carry-over from other donors' samples.

This chain uses TRBV11-2 with TRBJ2-2, with D hard to call. V lost 1 base to trimming and J lost 0 bases, with 3 bases between them. The germline V gene encodes CDR1 SGHAT and CDR2 FQNNGV. This CDR3 comprises 14 residues. The CDR3 reads CASSLGPNTGELFF. The CDR3 DNA follows: TGTGCCAGCAGCTTAGGGCCGAACACCGGGGAGCTGTTTTTT.

The chain has TRBV4-2 and TRBJ2-7, with D perhaps matching TRBD2 (5 bases). V dropped 3 bases and J dropped 3 bases, with 12 bases sitting between them. CDR1 is LGHNA and CDR2 is YNFKEQ in the germline V gene. The CDR3 is 14 residues long. CDR3 in amino acids: CASSHIGELYEQYF. CDR3 nucleotide sequence: TGTGCCAGCAGCCACATCGGGGAACTCTACGAGCAGTACTTC.

This sequence joins TRBV6-5 and TRBJ1-1; 7 positions agree with TRBD1. Germline trimming cut 8 bases from V and 0 bases from J; bases unmatched to any gene: 6. The germline CDR1 and CDR2 sequences are MNHEY and SVGAGI. This CDR3 has 14 amino acids. DNA for the CDR3: TGTGCCAGCCGGAGGGGGCAAATGAACACTGAAGCTTTCTTT. It codes for CASRRGQMNTEAFF.

V and J are TRBV19 and TRBJ1-5; TRBD1 aligns across 7 bases. Germline V CDR1 and CDR2: LNHDA, SQIVND (reference sequence). V gave up 0 bases and J gave up 6 bases; unmatched junction bases: 5. The CDR3 runs to 15 residues. The CDR3 nucleotides read TGTGCCAGTAGTATAGAACAGGGGAGTGGTCAGCCCCAGCATTTT. It is translated as CASSIEQGSGQPQHF.

CDR3 loop: CASSEGQSSTVETQYF. In nucleotides, the CDR3 is TGTGCCAGCAGTGAAGGACAATCATCCACAGTAGAGACCCAGTACTTC. The chain has TRBV25-1 and TRBJ2-5; weak D call: TRBD1 (5 bases). Germline V gene lookup returns CDR1 MGHDK and CDR2 SYGVNS. Trimming pared 2 bases from V and 4 bases from J, leaving 17 bases between. This CDR3 contains 16 residues. The variable domain in full, with the rest retrieved from reference TRBV25-1 and TRBJ2-5, is EADIYQTPRYLVIGTGKKITLECSQTMGHDKMYWYQQDPGMELHLIHYSYGVNSTEKGDLSSESTVSRIRTEHFPLTLESARPSHTSQYLCASSEGQSSTVETQYFGPGTRLLVL.

The rearrangement joins TRBV6-5 to TRBJ2-2; 7 bases are a match to TRBD2. Germline values: CDR1 MNHEY, CDR2 SVGAGI. There are 15 residues in the CDR3. V was pared by 4 bases and J by 6 bases, with 8 bases of the junction left unmatched. In DNA form, the CDR3 reads TGTGCCAGCAGTTCACAGACTAGCTCGGCCGGGGAGCTGTTTTTT. Amino acids: CASSSQTSSAGELFF.

CDR3 nucleotides: TGTGCCAGCAGCCCCTGGGGGGCGCTTAGCAATGAGCAGTTCTTC. Protein: CASSPWGALSNEQFF. The chain carries TRBV11-1 and TRBJ2-1, with D perhaps matching TRBD1 or TRBD2 (6 bases each). V lost 5 bases and J lost 6, with 17 bases in between. The CDR3 contains 15 residues. Germline V gene sequence: CDR1 SGHAT, CDR2 FQDESV (reference sequence).

The chain carries TRBV5-4 and TRBJ2-5; the D gene is possibly TRBD2 (7 bases). The V end was cut by 4 bases, the J end by 2 bases, with 12 bases between. CDR1 is SGHNT, CDR2 YYREEE, per germline (reference sequence). The CDR3 covers 14 residues. In DNA, the CDR3 is TGTGCCAGCAGCCGGGGGGCAGAACAAGAGACCCAGTACTTC. Translation gives CASSRGAEQETQYF.

The CDR3 protein is CASSQSAPITDTQYF. The CDR3 DNA reads TGCGCCAGCAGCCAATCAGCTCCTATCACAGATACGCAGTATTTT. The V and J genes are TRBV4-3 and TRBJ2-3; no firm D call. The CDR3 loop spans 15 amino acids. The V gene lost 2 bases and the J gene lost 2 bases, with 11 bases spanning the gap. Germline V gene sequence: CDR1 LGHNA, CDR2 YSLEER.

V and J are TRBV19 and TRBJ2-5; 11 bases agree with TRBD1. The germline V gene has CDR1 LNHDA and CDR2 SQIVND (reference sequence). V lost 9 bases, J lost 4 bases, and 7 bases stayed unmatched. The CDR3 runs to 14 residues. DNA for the CDR3: TGTGCCAGCCGTGGACAGGGGGCATTAGAGACCCAGTACTTC. Residues: CASRGQGALETQYF.

The chain's CDR3 is CASSTGGLFGYTF. CDR3 bases: TGTGCCAGCAGTACAGGGGGCCTTTTTGGCTACACCTTC. V gene TRBV27 combines with J gene TRBJ1-2; 9 bases agree with TRBD1. This CDR3 is 13 amino acids long. Germline CDR1 MNHEY, CDR2 SMNVEV (reference sequence). Trimming removed 5 bases from V and 7 bases from J; junction bases left unmatched: 5.

V and J are TRBV19 and TRBJ1-1; weak D call: TRBD1 (5 bases). The CDR3 has 11 amino acids. The germline V gene has CDR1 LNHDA and CDR2 SQIVND (reference sequence). V lost 7 bases and J lost 7, with 10 bases in between. The CDR3 loop is CASKAGVEAFF. The CDR3 coding sequence is TGTGCCAGTAAGGCGGGGGTTGAAGCTTTCTTT. The whole variable domain, remainder taken from reference TRBV19 and TRBJ1-1, is DGGITQSPKYLFRKEGQNVTLSCEQNLNHDAMYWYRQDPGQGLRLIYYSQIVNDFQKGDIAEGYSVSREKKESFPLTVTSAQKNPTAFYLCASKAGVEAFFGQGTRLTVV.

This sequence joins TRBV30 and TRBJ1-3; D unclear. Trimming cost V 3 bases and J 9 bases, with 15 bases left between them. The CDR3 consists of 13 residues. The germline V gene encodes CDR1 GTSNPN and CDR2 SVGIG (reference sequence). This CDR3 reads CAWRSGPYPTIYF. CDR3 DNA sequence: TGTGCCTGGAGATCTGGGCCCTATCCCACCATATATTTT.

The chain has TRBV5-1 and TRBJ1-1, with D unclear. The germline V and J ends were trimmed by 5 bases and 6 bases, with 14 bases remaining between them. Germline CDR1 SGHRS, CDR2 YFSETQ. CDR3 length equals 13 residues. CDR3 bases: TGCGCCAGCAGTCCCTCAGGTTACTCTGAAGCTTTCTTT. The encoded protein is CASSPSGYSEAFF. The full variable domain, completed using reference TRBV5-1 and TRBJ1-1, is KAGVTQTPRYLIKTRGQQVTLSCSPISGHRSVSWYQQTPGQGLQFLFEYFSETQRNKGNFPGRFSGRQFSNSRSEMNVSTLELGDSALYLCASSPSGYSEAFFGQGTRLTVV.

This clone appeared a few times. This chain connects TRBV19 to TRBJ2-5, with a possible D match to TRBD1 (5 bases). Germline CDR1 LNHDA, CDR2 SQIVND (reference sequence). Trimming took off 5 bases at V and 1 base at J, with 8 bases between the two ends. CDR3 size: 13 residues. This chain's CDR3 is CASSSDSQETQYF. The CDR3 nucleotides are TGTGCCAGTAGTTCCGACAGCCAAGAGACCCAGTACTTC.

The genes are TRBV19 and TRBJ2-5; 11 bases line up with TRBD2. V shed 8 bases and J 5 bases; nucleotides not matched to a gene: 10. Germline V gene lookup returns CDR1 LNHDA and CDR2 SQIVND (reference sequence). This CDR3 region has 15 residues. The DNA of the CDR3 is TGTGCCAGTGGAATTAGCGGGGGGGTCGGGGAGACCCAGTACTTC. Amino acid sequence: CASGISGGVGETQYF.

This chain uses TRBV30 with TRBJ2-2; D uncertain. CDR3 length: 16 amino acids. Trimming took 1 base from V and 1 from J, leaving 13 bases between them. CDR1 GTSNPN and CDR2 SVGIG come from the germline V gene (reference sequence). The CDR3 nucleotides read TGTGCCTGGAGTGGCCTATATGACGGGAACACCGGGGAGCTGTTTTTT. Protein: CAWSGLYDGNTGELFF. Full variable domain (missing parts from reference TRBV30 and TRBJ2-2): SQTIHQWPATLVQPVGSPLSLECTVEGTSNPNLYWYRQAAGRGLQLLFYSVGIGQISSEVPQNLSASRPQDRQFILSSKKLLLSDSGFYLCAWSGLYDGNTGELFFGEGSRLTVL.

V is TRBV5-1 and J is TRBJ2-7; 9 bases are a match to TRBD1. V was clipped by 4 bases and J by 7 bases; unmatched bases: 15. CDR1 is SGHRS and CDR2 is YFSETQ in the germline V gene. This CDR3 comprises 16 residues. This chain's CDR3 is CASSTQPGQGNGEQYF. In nucleotides, the CDR3 is TGCGCCAGCAGCACCCAACCGGGACAGGGAAACGGGGAGCAGTACTTC.

This chain connects TRBV19 to TRBJ1-2; 7 positions match TRBD1. V lost 6 bases, J lost 2 bases, and 3 bases stayed unmatched. This CDR3 region has 13 residues. Germline V gene data show CDR1 as LNHDA and CDR2 as SQIVND (reference sequence). Here the CDR3 DNA reads TGTGCCAGTAGCGACAGGGAAAACTATGGCTACACCTTC. Translating gives CASSDRENYGYTF.

The chain combines TRBV30 with TRBJ2-7; a weak D match, TRBD1 (6 bases). CDR1 is GTSNPN, CDR2 SVGIG, per germline (reference sequence). The CDR3 contains 16 residues. V lost 0 bases and J 3 bases, leaving 18 bases between the germline ends. The CDR3 DNA reads TGTGCCTGGAGTGTCTCCGGGACATTCCTTAGCTACGAGCAGTACTTC. It translates to CAWSVSGTFLSYEQYF.

The V call is TRBV2, the J call TRBJ1-2; D possibly corresponds to TRBD1 (6 bases). CDR1 and CDR2 (germline): SNHLY, FYNNEI. Trimming left V 6 bases short and J 7 bases short, with 15 bases between. The CDR3 extends over 13 amino acids. The CDR3 DNA follows: TGTGCCAGCAGAGGGGGATCGGCGGCTGGCTACACCTTC. Its translation is CASRGGSAAGYTF.

The J gene is TRBJ2-5, the V gene TRBV7-3, with D tentatively TRBD2 (6 bases). The germline CDR1 and CDR2 sequences are SGHTA and FQGTGA. The CDR3 runs 14 residues. Between the trimmed V and J ends, which lost 3 bases and 0 bases, there was a span of 8 bases. CDR3 nucleotides: TGTGCCAGCAGCTTTGCGGGAAACCAAGAGACCCAGTACTTC. Its translation: CASSFAGNQETQYF.

The chain joins TRBV25-1 to TRBJ1-1, with TRBD1 identical over 8 bases. Trimming cost V 6 bases and J 1 base; bases outside gene matches: 1. Germline V gene sequence: CDR1 MGHDK, CDR2 SYGVNS. The CDR3 loop spans 13 amino acids. Written as DNA, the CDR3 is TGTGCCAGCAGGGGACAGGAGAACACTGAAGCTTTCTTT. Its translation: CASRGQENTEAFF.

The genes are TRBV9 and TRBJ1-3, with TRBD1 as a possible D gene (6 bases). Germline CDR1 is SGDLS and CDR2 is YYNGEE. With 4 bases removed from V and 8 bases from J, the gap between germline ends came to 19 bases. The CDR3 contains 15 residues. The CDR3 DNA reads TGTGCCAGCAGCACCCGACTCACAGGGACCGACACCATATATTTT. Residues: CASSTRLTGTDTIYF.

This clone has a handful of counts. The genes are TRBV7-2 and TRBJ2-4, with TRBD1 matching 8 bases. The CDR3 has 16 residues. The germline gives CDR1 SGHTA, CDR2 FQGNSA. Trimming removed 4 bases from V and 5 bases from J; junction bases left unmatched: 10. In DNA, the CDR3 is TGTGCCAGCAGCTACACAACAGGACAGGGACAAAACATTCAGTACTTC. Its translation is CASSYTTGQGQNIQYF.

V is TRBV2 and J is TRBJ2-3, with TRBD2 matching 7 bases. This CDR3 contains 16 residues. The trim removed 1 base at V and 2 bases at J, leaving 6 bases unmatched. The V gene's germline CDR1 is SNHLY and CDR2 FYNNEI. DNA of the CDR3: TGTGCCAGCAGTGAAGTTGTCGGGGGGACCACAGATACGCAGTATTTT. The encoded protein is CASSEVVGGTTDTQYF.

The chain has TRBV6-5 and TRBJ2-5, with D possibly matching TRBD2 (5 bases). CDR1 is MNHEY, CDR2 SVGAGI, per germline. This CDR3 spans 12 amino acids. Trimming took 2 bases from V and 10 from J, leaving 11 bases between them. The CDR3 sequence is CASSYDQRGQYF. The CDR3 nucleotides read TGTGCCAGCAGTTACGACCAACGGGGCCAGTACTTC.